These 12 T cell receptor beta chains were all obtained from the same sample, sequenced in a study of cytomegalovirus exposure and HLA in healthy donors. The PCR ran on 60 Vbeta and 13 Jbeta primers. Data came from immunoSEQ multiplex PCR; TCRdb stores just in-frame clones and leaves some out. Here the sample spans 150,000 to 200,000 clones, roughly 85% being singletons. Sequences were obtained from PBMCs. The receptors were gathered from a woman between 25 and 40 years old in good health and CMV-seropositive.

This clone was detected a few times. V usage is TRBV23-1 and J usage is TRBJ1-4, with D possibly matching TRBD1 (6 bases). TRBV23-1 qualifies as an ORF whose function is uncertain. V was trimmed by 9 bases and J by 0 bases, leaving 23 bases between them. CDR3 length: 18 amino acids. In DNA, the CDR3 is TGCGCCAGAACCTTCCAGGGCCAGGGGTCTGCAACTAATGAAAAACTGTTTTTT. This translates into CARTFQGQGSATNEKLFF.

CDR3 in DNA: TGCGCCAGCAGCCAAGAGCGGAGCGGGGGGCCCCTCAATGAGCAGTTCTTC. Translation: CASSQERSGGPLNEQFF. This rearrangement joins TRBV4-3 to TRBJ2-1, with TRBD2 identical over 9 bases. Unmatched junction bases numbered 9, after V lost 0 bases and J lost 6 bases. The CDR3 extends over 17 amino acids. Germline V gene sequence: CDR1 LGHNA, CDR2 YSLEER.

The V call is TRBV19, the J call TRBJ1-5; 8 bases match TRBD1. V gave up 3 bases and J gave up 6 bases; unmatched junction bases: 16. The CDR3 spans 18 residues. Germline CDR1 is LNHDA and CDR2 is SQIVND (reference sequence). The CDR3 loop reads CASSIFRGRGHGSQPQHF. The CDR3 DNA sequence: TGTGCCAGTAGTATTTTTCGGGGCAGGGGGCACGGGAGTCAGCCCCAGCATTTT.

In DNA form, the CDR3 reads TGTGCCAGCAGCTTTCTTCGGGGGGGGCCCGGGGAGCTGTTTTTT. Its protein is CASSFLRGGPGELFF. The chain is built from TRBV11-2 and TRBJ2-2, with 8 bases identical to TRBD2. Looked up from germline, CDR1 is SGHAT and CDR2 is FQNNGV. The CDR3 has 15 amino acids. V trimming: 3 bases; J trimming: 6 bases; junction bases outside the gene matches: 6.

The genes are TRBV23-1 and TRBJ2-7; D may be TRBD1 (6 bases). TRBV23-1 is placed among ORFs of uncertain function. V lost 6 bases to trimming and J lost 2 bases, with 17 bases between them. This CDR3 region has 15 residues. DNA of the CDR3: TGCGCCAGCAGCTACAGGGATAATCCCCCCTACGAGCAGTACTTC. Its translation is CASSYRDNPPYEQYF.

This clone was counted between two and nine times. This chain connects TRBV30 to TRBJ1-1; tentatively, D is TRBD1 (5 bases). V was trimmed by 5 bases and J by 6 bases, leaving 10 bases between them. This CDR3 has 11 amino acids. CDR1 and CDR2 from the germline V gene are GTSNPN and SVGIG (reference sequence). As DNA, the CDR3 is TGTGCCTGGTGGGGGGGGGCTGAAGCTTTCTTT. Translation: CAWWGGAEAFF.

The V gene is TRBV19, the J gene TRBJ1-2, with TRBD1 matching 8 bases. The CDR3 length is 13 residues. Looked up from germline, CDR1 is LNHDA and CDR2 is SQIVND (reference sequence). With 3 bases clipped from V and 8 bases from J, the junction kept 5 bases outside the gene matches. CDR3 in amino acids: CASSIQGAEGYTF. The CDR3 DNA sequence: TGTGCCAGTAGTATTCAGGGGGCGGAAGGCTACACCTTC.

The gene calls are TRBV5-6 and TRBJ2-7; the D gene is possibly TRBD1 (5 bases). Germline CDR1 reads SGHDT; CDR2 reads YYEEEE. Trimming cost V 1 base and J 2 bases, with 10 bases left between them. This CDR3 has 14 amino acids. This chain's CDR3 is CASSLLSGPYEQYF. Written as DNA, the CDR3 is TGTGCCAGCAGCTTGTTATCAGGGCCCTACGAGCAGTACTTC.

V and J are TRBV18 and TRBJ2-5, with D possibly matching TRBD1 (6 bases). Trimming took off 1 base at V and 0 bases at J, with 6 bases between the two ends. The germline V gene has CDR1 KGHSH and CDR2 LQKENI. The CDR3 length is 14 residues. CDR3 sequence: CASSPRTDQETQYF. In nucleotides, the CDR3 is TGTGCCAGCTCACCACGGACAGACCAAGAGACCCAGTACTTC.

CDR3 sequence reads: CASRQIKGGIRDEQFF. DNA for the CDR3: TGTGCCAGCAGACAAATTAAGGGGGGGATACGGGATGAGCAGTTCTTC. The rearrangement uses TRBV11-2 and TRBJ2-1, with a tentative D call TRBD2 (7 bases). V lost 6 bases and J lost 8, with 23 bases in between. CDR1 and CDR2 (germline): SGHAT, FQNNGV. The CDR3 covers 16 residues.

The chain carries TRBV4-3 and TRBJ1-2, with TRBD1 as a possible D gene (5 bases). The CDR3 is 18 residues long. The V gene lost 0 bases and the J gene lost 6 bases, with 23 bases spanning the gap. CDR1 and CDR2 (germline): LGHNA, YSLEER. The CDR3 coding sequence is TGCGCCAGCAGCCAAGATCTGGGGCAGGGTGGTTACCTACATGGCTACACCTTC. Its translation is CASSQDLGQGGYLHGYTF.

The J gene is TRBJ1-2, the V gene TRBV5-5; no clear D gene. The V gene lost 1 base and the J gene lost 1 base, with 8 bases spanning the gap. CDR1 is SGHKS and CDR2 is YYEKEE in the germline V gene (reference sequence). The CDR3 consists of 14 residues. CDR3 residues: CASSLTNSNYGYTF. CDR3 nucleotides: TGTGCCAGCAGCTTGACTAATAGTAACTATGGCTACACCTTC. Full variable domain (missing parts from reference TRBV5-5 and TRBJ1-2): DAGVTQSPTHLIKTRGQQVTLRCSPISGHKSVSWYQQVLGQGPQFIFQYYEKEERGRGNFPDRFSARQFPNYSSELNVNALLLGDSALYLCASSLTNSNYGYTFGSGTRLTVV.